The 29 T cell receptor beta chains reported below all come from one sample, sequenced in a study of T-cell reconstitution after alpha-beta-depleted transplantation in children. A TCRbeta library incorporating unique molecular identifiers was prepared. TCRdb recomputed calls from the PCR reads with MiXCR, one row per CDR3 protein. The sample includes some 240,000 distinct CDR3 sequences, approximately 12% of them seen just once. The source material was PBMCs from the stem cell graft donor, sampled from the stem cell graft. These receptors originate from a human donor who donated a stem cell graft to a child with acute lymphoblastic leukemia.

This clonotype was observed many times. This chain joins TRBV5-4 and TRBJ2-1, with 10 bases lining up with TRBD2. Unmatched junction bases numbered 11, after V lost 7 bases and J lost 4 bases. The length of the CDR3 is 16 residues. Germline CDR1 reads SGHNT; CDR2 reads YYREEE (reference sequence). DNA of the CDR3: TGTGCCAGCCTGCCCTATAGGACTAGCGGATACAATGAGCAGTTCTTC. It is translated as CASLPYRTSGYNEQFF.

The V gene is TRBV20-1, the J gene TRBJ2-1, with 9 bases that match TRBD2. This CDR3 region has 18 residues. Germline CDR1 is DFQATT and CDR2 is SNEGSKA (reference sequence). J lost 4 bases, V lost 2 bases, and 15 bases had no gene match. In nucleotides, the CDR3 is TGCAGTGCTAGACTCCGGGGCTTAGCGGGAGTTCGGTACAATGAGCAGTTCTTC. Translating it yields CSARLRGLAGVRYNEQFF.

In its sample, this clonotype was seen many times. The CDR3 DNA sequence: TGCAGTGCTAGAGACGACTCAGGGGCTAACTATGGCTACACCTTC. Translation: CSARDDSGANYGYTF. The chain joins TRBV20-1 to TRBJ1-2; TRBD1 is a possible D gene (6 bases). The CDR3 contains 15 residues. Germline V gene lookup returns CDR1 DFQATT and CDR2 SNEGSKA (reference sequence). The V end was cut by 0 bases, the J end by 0 bases, with 11 bases between.

The table lists this clonotype with many counts. V usage is TRBV7-9 and J usage is TRBJ2-1; D perhaps matches TRBD2 (6 bases). CDR3 length: 13 residues. Looked up from germline, CDR1 is SEHNR and CDR2 is FQNEAQ (reference sequence). Trimming took off 5 bases at V and 8 bases at J, with 13 bases between the two ends. The CDR3 reads CASSIGLFDEQFF. The CDR3 DNA reads TGTGCCAGCAGCATAGGACTATTCGATGAGCAGTTCTTC.

This clonotype was found many times. The J gene is TRBJ2-3, the V gene TRBV12-3 or TRBV12-4; D not resolved. Trimming took off 5 bases at V and 0 bases at J, with 12 bases between the two ends. The CDR3 loop spans 15 amino acids. CDR3 amino acids: CASSGLGPSTDTQYF. The CDR3 DNA reads as TGTGCCAGCAGTGGCCTCGGTCCTAGCACAGATACGCAGTATTTT.

This rearrangement joins TRBV2 to TRBJ2-1; D is possibly TRBD1 (6 bases). CDR3 size: 15 residues. CDR1 and CDR2 from the germline V gene are SNHLY and FYNNEI. V was trimmed by 6 bases and J by 3 bases, leaving 15 bases between them. Here the CDR3 reads CASSPGIGGYNEQFF. The CDR3 DNA follows: TGTGCCAGCAGCCCGGGGATAGGGGGCTACAATGAGCAGTTCTTC.

This clonotype was seen ten or more times. CDR3 bases: TGTGCCAGCAGCTTAGGACCCGGAACGACCTACGAGCAGTACTTC. Protein: CASSLGPGTTYEQYF. V usage is TRBV7-2 and J usage is TRBJ2-7; D ambiguous. V was clipped by 1 base and J by 2 bases, with 12 bases between them. The CDR3 length is 15 residues. The germline gives CDR1 SGHTA, CDR2 FQGNSA. The full variable domain, rest sourced from reference TRBV7-2 and TRBJ2-7, is GAGVSQSPSNKVTEKGKDVELRCDPISGHTALYWYRQSLGQGLEFLIYFQGNSAPDKSGLPSDRFSAERTGGSVSTLTIQRTQQEDSAVYLCASSLGPGTTYEQYFGPGTRLTVT.

At least ten counts were recorded for this clonotype. The chain uses TRBV7-9 and TRBJ2-7; 7 positions match TRBD1. V shed 5 bases, J shed 2 bases, and the junction held 6 bases outside the gene matches. In germline, CDR1 is SEHNR, CDR2 FQNEAQ (reference sequence). The CDR3 is 14 residues long. The CDR3 sequence: CASSNRDRAYEQYF. DNA of the CDR3: TGTGCCAGCAGCAACCGGGACAGAGCCTACGAGCAGTACTTC.

This clonotype was picked up many times. The chain links TRBV3-1 to TRBJ2-3; D may be TRBD1 or TRBD2 (5 bases each). The V end was cut by 4 bases, the J end by 4 bases, with 15 bases between. Looked up from germline, CDR1 is LGHDT and CDR2 is YNNKEL (reference sequence). The CDR3 has 15 residues. CDR3 residues: CASSRQTSGPDTQYF. The CDR3 DNA reads as TGTGCCAGCAGCCGACAAACATCGGGGCCAGATACGCAGTATTTT.

This clonotype was seen more than once but under ten times. The V and J genes are TRBV19 and TRBJ1-1; D unresolved. The CDR3 has 14 amino acids. V gave up 1 base and J gave up 1 base, with 7 bases separating them. CDR1 is LNHDA and CDR2 is SQIVND in the germline V gene (reference sequence). CDR3 DNA: TGTGCCAGTAGTATAGTACCGAAGAACACTGAAGCTTTCTTT. Amino acids: CASSIVPKNTEAFF.

This clonotype was seen ten or more times. The gene calls are TRBV12-3 or TRBV12-4 and TRBJ2-3; 9 bases match TRBD1. The CDR3 has 15 amino acids. The V gene end was trimmed by 6 bases and the J gene end by 2 bases; junction bases not matched to a gene: 6. Written as DNA, the CDR3 is TGTGCCAGCAGCCCCGGGACAGGGACCACAGATACGCAGTATTTT. This sequence encodes CASSPGTGTTDTQYF.

The sample holds many counts of this clonotype. The chain has TRBV6-2 or TRBV6-3 and TRBJ2-2; TRBD2 agrees at 11 bases. Trimming took 4 bases from V and 4 from J; bases not matched to a gene: 2. Germline V gene data show CDR1 as MNHEY and CDR2 as SVGEGT. The CDR3 has 15 residues. CDR3 sequence reads: CASSLLAGATGELFF. The CDR3 coding sequence is TGTGCCAGCAGTTTACTAGCGGGGGCCACCGGGGAGCTGTTTTTT.

The chain's CDR3 is CASSPEGRGMNTEAFF. The CDR3, as DNA: TGTGCCAGCAGCCCCGAAGGGCGAGGGATGAACACTGAAGCTTTCTTT. The chain combines TRBV6-1 with TRBJ1-1; D unclear. This CDR3 is built from 16 residues. The V and J ends lost 6 bases and 0 bases respectively, with 17 bases between them. CDR1 and CDR2 (germline): MNHNS, SASEGT.

A remark on this clonotype: This could be a read error, since a much larger clone is one nucleotide away. This chain uses TRBV20-1 with TRBJ2-7; TRBD2 matches 9 bases. Germline lookup yields CDR1 DFQATT and CDR2 SNEGSKA (reference sequence). There are 12 residues in the CDR3. CDR3: CSASGGPRERYF. The CDR3, as DNA: TGCAGTGCGAGCGGGGGGCCGCGGGAGCGGTACTTC.

In this sample, this clonotype turned up many times. The gene calls are TRBV7-9 and TRBJ1-6; no firm D call. This CDR3 is built from 15 residues. Germline loops: CDR1 SEHNR, CDR2 FQNEAQ (reference sequence). V was clipped by 5 bases and J by 0 bases, with 8 bases between them. DNA of the CDR3: TGTGCCAGCAGCCGGCTTAGCTCCTATAATTCACCCCTCCACTTT. This encodes CASSRLSSYNSPLHF.

This clonotype was recorded at least ten times. The rearrangement joins TRBV5-5 to TRBJ1-2; possible D gene TRBD1, 5 bases. This CDR3 region has 15 residues. V lost 4 bases and J 4 bases, leaving 17 bases between the germline ends. The germline V gene encodes CDR1 SGHKS and CDR2 YYEKEE (reference sequence). CDR3 coding DNA: TGTGCCAGCAGCCTTGGACACTTGGGACTCTATGGCTACACCTTC. Protein: CASSLGHLGLYGYTF.

This clonotype has at least ten counts. The gene calls are TRBV3-1 and TRBJ1-2; D call uncertain. V lost 2 bases to trimming and J lost 10 bases, with 8 bases between them. Germline loops: CDR1 LGHDT, CDR2 YNNKEL (reference sequence). There are 11 residues in the CDR3. The CDR3, as DNA: TGTGCCAGCAGCCAATATCGGGACTACACCTTC. Protein product: CASSQYRDYTF.

This clonotype was observed at least ten times. V is TRBV12-3 or TRBV12-4 and J is TRBJ2-3; a weak D match, TRBD1 (6 bases). This CDR3 has 14 residues. Trimming stripped 4 bases from V and 4 bases from J, with 12 bases between. CDR3 protein: CASSYRVLADTQYF. The CDR3 coding sequence is TGTGCCAGCAGTTACAGGGTCCTAGCAGATACGCAGTATTTT.

This clonotype was recorded many times. The chain links TRBV10-3 to TRBJ1-5; no definite D call. Germline loops: CDR1 ENHRY, CDR2 SYGVKD. V lost 0 bases and J lost 1, with 7 bases in between. The length of the CDR3 is 15 residues. DNA of the CDR3: TGTGCCATCAGTGAGTCGGTGACGAGCAATCAGCCCCAGCATTTT. Translating gives CAISESVTSNQPQHF.

This clonotype was recorded a few times. The V and J genes are TRBV5-1 and TRBJ2-5; D is perhaps TRBD1 or TRBD2 (5 bases each). The CDR3 extends over 13 amino acids. Trimming took 1 base from V and 5 from J, leaving 9 bases between them. Germline CDR1 reads SGHRS; CDR2 reads YFSETQ. The chain's CDR3 is CASSLNEGETQYF. CDR3 nucleotides: TGCGCCAGCAGCTTGAACGAGGGGGAGACCCAGTACTTC.

In its sample, this clonotype was seen many times. V and J are TRBV3-1 and TRBJ1-2; D remains ambiguous. CDR1 is LGHDT, CDR2 YNNKEL, per germline (reference sequence). CDR3 length: 14 amino acids. Trimming removed 0 bases at V and 8 bases at J, with 13 bases between. Written as DNA, the CDR3 is TGTGCCAGCAGCCAAGAAGGCAGAATAGCGGGCTACACCTTC. The encoded protein is CASSQEGRIAGYTF.

This clonotype was observed many times. The rearrangement joins TRBV20-1 to TRBJ2-7; 8 nucleotides line up with TRBD2. There are 14 residues in the CDR3. Trimming at V came to 1 base and at J to 6 bases, leaving 8 bases not matched to a gene. Germline CDR1 and CDR2: DFQATT and SNEGSKA (reference sequence). Here the CDR3 reads CSARGSGSLSEQYF. The DNA for the CDR3 is TGCAGTGCTAGAGGGAGCGGGAGCCTTTCCGAGCAGTACTTC.

This clonotype was seen ten or more times. The genes are TRBV29-1 and TRBJ2-1; D possibly matches TRBD1 or TRBD2 (5 bases each). The CDR3 runs to 12 residues. V was cut by 4 bases and J by 9 bases, with 13 bases left in between. Germline assignment: CDR1 SQVTM and CDR2 ANQGSEA. CDR3 in amino acids: CSVGDHLAEQFF. The CDR3 nucleotides are TGCAGCGTTGGGGACCACCTTGCTGAGCAGTTCTTC.

This clonotype was counted ten times or more. The chain recombines TRBV6-2 or TRBV6-3 with TRBJ2-1; possible D gene TRBD2, 5 bases. Germline V gene lookup returns CDR1 MNHEY and CDR2 SVGEGT. CDR3 length: 15 amino acids. V shed 5 bases and J shed 9 bases, with 20 bases lying between them. The CDR3, as DNA: TGTGCCAGCAGTCCTACCGGGGTTGTCCGTCTTGAGCAGTTCTTC. This sequence encodes CASSPTGVVRLEQFF.

The chain couples TRBV10-3 to TRBJ2-7; D assignment may be TRBD1 or TRBD2 (6 bases each). The V end was cut by 4 bases, the J end by 3 bases, with 16 bases between. The length of the CDR3 is 15 residues. Per the germline V gene, CDR1 is ENHRY and CDR2 is SYGVKD. CDR3 region: CAISVGTEGDYEQYF. In DNA, the CDR3 is TGTGCCATCAGTGTGGGGACTGAGGGGGACTACGAGCAGTACTTC.

This clonotype was seen ten or more times. The rearrangement joins TRBV29-1 to TRBJ2-3; D is unresolved. The CDR3 is 11 amino acids. Trimming took 4 bases from V and 4 from J, leaving 6 bases between them. The germline CDR1 and CDR2 sequences are SQVTM and ANQGSEA. This CDR3 reads CSVADADTQYF. CDR3 coding DNA: TGCAGCGTTGCGGACGCAGATACGCAGTATTTT.

V is TRBV9 and J is TRBJ2-7, with D tentatively TRBD1 (5 bases). CDR3 size: 18 residues. Deletions cut 0 bases from V and 5 bases from J, with 24 bases between. Germline V gene data show CDR1 as SGDLS and CDR2 as YYNGEE. CDR3 protein: CASSVGLMGQDLFDEQYF. DNA of the CDR3: TGTGCCAGCAGCGTAGGATTAATGGGGCAGGATCTTTTTGACGAGCAGTACTTC.

This clonotype came up a few times. V usage is TRBV30 and J usage is TRBJ1-2; no clear D. Germline V gives CDR1 GTSNPN, CDR2 SVGIG (reference sequence). The CDR3 sequence is 13 residues long. Trimming pared 0 bases from V and 8 bases from J, leaving 13 bases between. CDR3 amino acids: CAWSVLAPPGYTF. The CDR3 bases are TGTGCCTGGAGTGTACTCGCTCCTCCGGGCTACACCTTC.

This clonotype was detected only a few times. The V gene is TRBV30, the J gene TRBJ1-2; no clear D gene. Germline V gene lookup returns CDR1 GTSNPN and CDR2 SVGIG (reference sequence). CDR3 length: 13 residues. The CDR3 DNA is TGTGTCGGGAACTCGGCAGGCTACTATGGCTACACCTTC. Residues: CVGNSAGYYGYTF. The complete variable domain, with remaining parts taken from reference TRBV30 and TRBJ1-2, reads SQTIHQWPATLVQPVGSPLSLECTVEGTSNPNLYWYRQAAGRGLQLLFYSVGIGQISSEVPQNLSASRPQDRQFILSSKKLLLSDSGFYLCVGNSAGYYGYTFGSGTRLTVV.